These T cell receptor beta chains were read from a single sample in a study of shared clonotypes between healthy human individuals. Profiling relied on immunoSEQ multiplex PCR, and the TCRdb table lists in-frame clones only, not all of them. The sample shows some 2.1 million clones, over 85% of them seen only once. Sequences were obtained from naive CD8+ T cells sorted from blood. These receptor sequences come from a man aged 18-30 years in good health. The CDR3 runs from the conserved cysteine through the conserved F or W. D genes are given only for firm matches. Clone size is not always given. Where it is, it says once, few, many or a class for expanded clones.

j_gene	d_gene	v_gene	abundance	CDR3aa	CDR3nt
TRBJ2-7	NA	TRBV11-2	few	CASSASLQQYF	TGTGCCAGCAGCGCGAGTCTCCAACAGTACTTC
TRBJ1-2	TRBD1	TRBV2	NA	CASTKTGDYGYTF	TGTGCCAGCACCAAGACAGGGGACTATGGCTACACCTTC
TRBJ1-2	NA	TRBV7-2	NA	CASSFHSSFNYGYTF	TGTGCCAGCAGCTTTCATAGTTCATTTAACTATGGCTACACCTTC
TRBJ1-1	TRBD1	TRBV7-9	NA	CASSGQGGTEAFF	TGTGCCAGCAGCGGACAGGGAGGGACTGAAGCTTTCTTT
TRBJ1-5	TRBD1	TRBV6-7	NA	CASSYAYEGQTQHF	TGTGCCAGCAGTTACGCCTACGAGGGACAGACACAGCATTTT
TRBJ2-7	NA	TRBV5-1	NA	CASSLGDTLYEQYF	TGCGCCAGCAGCTTGGGGGACACCCTCTACGAGCAGTACTTC
TRBJ1-1	TRBD1	TRBV4-3	once	CASSRQGNTEAFF	TGCGCCAGCAGCCGACAGGGTAACACTGAAGCTTTCTTT
TRBJ2-7	NA	TRBV27	NA	CASSQVGLSYEQYF	TGTGCCAGCAGTCAGGTTGGATTGAGCTACGAGCAGTACTTC
TRBJ1-2	NA	TRBV10-3	NA	CAIGDYGYTF	TGTGCCATCGGGGACTATGGCTACACCTTC
TRBJ2-7	TRBD2	TRBV4-3	NA	CASSQDGGRTAEQYF	TGCGCCAGCAGCCAAGATGGCGGGAGGACGGCCGAGCAGTACTTC